This T cell receptor beta chain was observed in a study of CD8 T cells in Susac syndrome. Random hexamers were used to reverse transcribe an amount of about 0.5 to 1 ug RNA. TCRdb called the immunoSEQ multiplex PCR reads again in MiXCR, with one record for every CDR3 protein. The sample shows 110,000 to 150,000 distinct CDR3 sequences, nearly 97% of them seen only once. The source of this sequence is a human donor with Susac syndrome. What was sequenced was CD4+ T cells from PBMCs.

The CDR3 DNA sequence: TGTGCCAGCAGCGGGACCGGGGAGGCCTATGGCTACACCTTC. As protein: CASSGTGEAYGYTF. The genes are TRBV5-4 and TRBJ1-2, with D maybe TRBD1 (5 bases). Trimming took 4 bases from V and 4 from J, leaving 14 bases between them. The germline V gene has CDR1 SGHNT and CDR2 YYREEE (reference sequence). This CDR3 spans 14 amino acids.